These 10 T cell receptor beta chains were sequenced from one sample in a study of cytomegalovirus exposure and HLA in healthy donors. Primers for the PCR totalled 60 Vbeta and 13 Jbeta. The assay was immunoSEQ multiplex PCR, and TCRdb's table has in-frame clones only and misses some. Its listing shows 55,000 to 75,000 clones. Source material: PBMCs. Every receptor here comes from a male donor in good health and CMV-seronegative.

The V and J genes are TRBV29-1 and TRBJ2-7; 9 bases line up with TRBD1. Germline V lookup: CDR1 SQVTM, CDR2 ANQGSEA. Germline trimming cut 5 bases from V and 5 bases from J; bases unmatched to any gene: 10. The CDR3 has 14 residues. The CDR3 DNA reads TGCAGCGTTTACCTCGGGACAGGGTTCAACGAGCAGTACTTC. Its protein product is CSVYLGTGFNEQYF.

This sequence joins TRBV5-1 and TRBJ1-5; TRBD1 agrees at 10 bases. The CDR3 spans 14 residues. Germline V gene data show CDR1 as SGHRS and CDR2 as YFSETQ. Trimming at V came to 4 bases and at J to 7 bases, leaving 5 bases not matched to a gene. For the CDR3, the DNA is TGCGCCAGCAGCCCTGGGACAGGGGAACAGCCCCAGCATTTT. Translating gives CASSPGTGEQPQHF.

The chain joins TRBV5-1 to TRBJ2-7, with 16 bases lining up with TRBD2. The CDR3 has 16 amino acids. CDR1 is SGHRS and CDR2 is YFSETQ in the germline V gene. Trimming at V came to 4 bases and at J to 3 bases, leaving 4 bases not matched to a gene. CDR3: CASSLGLAGGGYEQYF. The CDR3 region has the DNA TGCGCCAGCAGCCTGGGACTAGCGGGAGGGGGCTACGAGCAGTACTTC.

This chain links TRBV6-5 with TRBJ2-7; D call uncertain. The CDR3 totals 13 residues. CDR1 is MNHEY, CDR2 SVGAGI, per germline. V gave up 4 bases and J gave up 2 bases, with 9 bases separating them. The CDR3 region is CASSWARAYEQYF. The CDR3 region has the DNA TGTGCCAGCAGTTGGGCACGAGCCTACGAGCAGTACTTC.

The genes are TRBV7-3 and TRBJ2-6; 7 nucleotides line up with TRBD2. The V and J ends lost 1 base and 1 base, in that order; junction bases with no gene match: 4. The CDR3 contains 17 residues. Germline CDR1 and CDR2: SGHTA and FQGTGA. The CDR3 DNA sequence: TGTGCCAGCAGCTTAAAACGGGGAGGGTCTGGGGCCAACGTCCTGACTTTC. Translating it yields CASSLKRGGSGANVLTF.

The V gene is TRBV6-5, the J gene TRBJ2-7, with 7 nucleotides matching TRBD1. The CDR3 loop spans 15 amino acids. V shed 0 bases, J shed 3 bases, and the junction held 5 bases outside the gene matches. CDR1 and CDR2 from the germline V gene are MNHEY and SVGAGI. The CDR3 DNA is TGTGCCAGCAGTTACTCGGACAGGCAGAGCTACGAGCAGTACTTC. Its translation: CASSYSDRQSYEQYF.

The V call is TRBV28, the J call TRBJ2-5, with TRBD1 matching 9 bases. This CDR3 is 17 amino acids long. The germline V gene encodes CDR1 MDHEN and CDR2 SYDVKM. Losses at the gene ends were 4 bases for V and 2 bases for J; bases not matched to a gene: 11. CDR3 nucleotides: TGTGCCAGCAGTTCTTATGGACAGGGGAGGAGACAAGAGACCCAGTACTTC. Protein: CASSSYGQGRRQETQYF.

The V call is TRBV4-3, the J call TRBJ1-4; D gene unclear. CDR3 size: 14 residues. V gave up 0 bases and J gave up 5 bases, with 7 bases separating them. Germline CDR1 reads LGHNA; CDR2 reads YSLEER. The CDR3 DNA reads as TGCGCCAGCAGCCAAGATCCGGGAAATGAAAAACTGTTTTTT. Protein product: CASSQDPGNEKLFF.

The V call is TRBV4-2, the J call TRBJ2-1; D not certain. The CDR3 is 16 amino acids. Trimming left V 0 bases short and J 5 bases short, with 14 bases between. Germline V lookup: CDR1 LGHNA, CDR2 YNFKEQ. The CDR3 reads CASSQDAGYPDNEQFF. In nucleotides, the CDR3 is TGTGCCAGCAGCCAAGATGCCGGGTATCCCGACAATGAGCAGTTCTTC.

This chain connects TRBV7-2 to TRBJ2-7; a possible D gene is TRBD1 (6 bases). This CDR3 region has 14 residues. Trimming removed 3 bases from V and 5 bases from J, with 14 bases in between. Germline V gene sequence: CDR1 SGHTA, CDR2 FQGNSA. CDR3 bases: TGTGCCAGCAGCTTCGGAAAGGGGGTTCACGAGCAGTACTTC. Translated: CASSFGKGVHEQYF.